This TCR beta chain is drawn from a study of blood T cell repertoires in COVID-19. Study-level information: Samples came from the United States, Italy and Spain, spanning acute and convalescent COVID-19. PBMCs, B-cell-depleted T cells, or T cells provided the cDNA or gDNA that made up the material.

In the study's own analysis: Estimates of nucleated cell counts were drawn from the amplification of reference gene primers. Generated by immunoSEQ multiplex PCR, the TCRdb table keeps only in-frame clones and is missing some. V, J and clone size reflect that table, while D and trimming were determined from the DNA. The sample shows some 170,000 clones, about 92% of them seen only once. Sequenced: peripheral blood. The source is a man aged 60-69 years with active or convalescent COVID-19.

CDR3 in DNA: TGTGCCAGCAGCGGCTACGGGACAGCTAGCACAGATACGCAGTATTTT. Residues: CASSGYGTASTDTQYF. The chain employs TRBV5-6 and TRBJ2-3, with 7 bases matching TRBD1. The V gene's germline CDR1 is SGHDT and CDR2 YYEEEE. This CDR3 spans 16 amino acids. Losses at the gene ends were 4 bases for V and 0 bases for J; bases not matched to a gene: 8.